These T cell receptor beta chains were read from a single sample in a study of beta chain features in type 1 diabetes. Clones were sequenced by immunoSEQ multiplex PCR, and TCRdb holds only the in-frame ones, with some missing. The profile shows about 340,000 clones, around an eighth of them singletons. Sequenced input: naive CD4+ T cells from blood. The receptors were sampled from a young woman with type 1 diabetes. Each CDR3 is given with its conserved first and last residue. D genes are given only for firm matches. The size of a clone is reported for some rows only, either as once, few or many, or as a class for expanded clones.

>.|TRBV6-5|.|TRBJ1-1
TGTGCCAGCAGTTCACAGGGGAACACTGAAGCTTTCTTT
CASSSQGNTEAFF
>.|TRBV9|TRBD1|TRBJ1-1
TGTGCCAGCAGCCCTCGACAGGGTTGGGCGAACACTGAAGCTTTCTTT
CASSPRQGWANTEAFF
>.|TRBV5-1|.|TRBJ2-1
TGCGCCAGCAGTCAAGACAGAGCTTACAATGAGCAGTTCTTC
CASSQDRAYNEQFF
>few|TRBV9|.|TRBJ1-1
TGTGCCAGCAGCGCACAGGGACCTGGGAACACTGAAGCTTTCTTT
CASSAQGPGNTEAFF
>.|TRBV4-1|TRBD2|TRBJ2-1
TGCGCCAGCAGCCAAGGGGTGACTAGCGGAGTCCCTCTCTACAATGAGCAGTTCTTC
CASSQGVTSGVPLYNEQFF
>few|TRBV27|.|TRBJ2-5
TGTGCCAGCAGTTTAAAGAGGTACCAAGAGACCCAGTACTTC
CASSLKRYQETQYF
>.|TRBV30|.|TRBJ1-4
TGTGCCTGGAGTATGGGGCGGGATAATGAAAAACTGTTTTTT
CAWSMGRDNEKLFF
>few|TRBV7-9|TRBD1|TRBJ2-5
TGTGCCAGCAGCTTTCTCCTCGACAGGGGCGAGACCCAGTACTTC
CASSFLLDRGETQYF
>.|TRBV10-3|TRBD2|TRBJ2-7
TGTGCCATCAGGCCACAACTAGCGGGGGACTACGAGCAGTACTTC
CAIRPQLAGDYEQYF
>.|TRBV18|TRBD1|TRBJ1-4
TGTGCCAGCTCACTCTACACAGGGGGGATATCAACTAATGAAAAACTGTTTTTT
CASSLYTGGISTNEKLFF
>few|TRBV5-1|TRBD2|TRBJ2-1
TGCGCCAGCAGCTTGACGCTAGCGGGTTACAATGAGCAGTTCTTC
CASSLTLAGYNEQFF
>.|TRBV6-1|.|TRBJ2-3
TGTGCCAGCACTACTGCTAGCACAGATACGCAGTATTTT
CASTTASTDTQYF
>.|TRBV10-3|.|TRBJ2-3
TGTGCCATCAGTGAAAGTAGAAGCACAGATACGCAGTATTTT
CAISESRSTDTQYF
>.|TRBV28|.|TRBJ2-5
TGTGCCAGCAGTTTAACCGGTCGAGGTCAGGGACTAGAGACCCAGTACTTC
CASSLTGRGQGLETQYF
>few|TRBV28|.|TRBJ2-4
TGTGCCAGCAGGGACATGTACTTCCAAAACATTCAGTACTTC
CASRDMYFQNIQYF
>.|TRBV27|.|TRBJ2-1
TGTGCCAGCGGAAGTCCCCTCCGGAGCAATGAGCAGTTCTTC
CASGSPLRSNEQFF
>.|TRBV5-1|.|TRBJ2-3
TGCGCCAGCAGCTTGGGGTCCCTACCCACAGATACGCAGTATTTT
CASSLGSLPTDTQYF
>few|TRBV29-1|TRBD2|TRBJ2-3
TGCAGCGTTGGGGGGCTAGCGGGGTGGTCACAGAACGTAGATACGCAGTATTTT
CSVGGLAGWSQNVDTQYF
>.|TRBV5-1|.|TRBJ2-1
TGCGCCAGCAGCTTGATGGCGGGAACCTACAATGAGCAGTTCTTC
CASSLMAGTYNEQFF
>.|TRBV27|TRBD2|TRBJ2-3
TGTGCCAGCACCTCGCGGGCGGGAGGCACAGATACGCAGTATTTT
CASTSRAGGTDTQYF
>.|TRBV19|TRBD1|TRBJ1-1
TGTGCCAGTAGTATAGACCGGACAGGGAACACTGAAGCTTTCTTT
CASSIDRTGNTEAFF
>few|TRBV30|.|TRBJ2-4
TGTGCCTGGAGTGTAACCACTCTGCCTCAAGCCAAAAACATTCAGTACTTC
CAWSVTTLPQAKNIQYF
>.|TRBV4-3|.|TRBJ1-1
TGCGCCAGCAGCCAGGACAGCGAGATGAACACTGAAGCTTTCTTT
CASSQDSEMNTEAFF
>.|TRBV5-1|TRBD2|TRBJ2-5
TGCGCCAGCAGTCCTAGCGGGAACCAAGAGACCCAGTACTTC
CASSPSGNQETQYF
>few|TRBV29-1|TRBD2|TRBJ2-7
TGCAGCGTTTCCGGGACTAGCGGGAGCTACGAGCAGTACTTC
CSVSGTSGSYEQYF
>.|TRBV18|TRBD2|TRBJ2-7
TGTGCCAGCTCACCCCTAGCGGGGAACTACGAGCAGTACTTC
CASSPLAGNYEQYF
>.|TRBV4-1|TRBD1|TRBJ2-5
TGCGCCAGCAGCCAAGAACCGGGACAGCTATACCAAGAGACCCAGTACTTC
CASSQEPGQLYQETQYF
>few|TRBV30|.|TRBJ1-5
TGTGCCTGGAGTGGGGACTCCCAACATCAGCCCCAGCATTTT
CAWSGDSQHQPQHF
>.|TRBV25-1|.|TRBJ2-3
TGTGCCAGCAGCTCCCCCTCGGGGTCTGATACGCAGTATTTT
CASSSPSGSDTQYF
>.|TRBV12-5|.|TRBJ2-1
TGTGCTAGTGGCGTAGGGGGGGGGCTTCGAAACAATGAGCAGTTCTTC
CASGVGGGLRNNEQFF
>.|TRBV7-2|.|TRBJ2-5
TGTGCCAGCAGCTTGGGGGCTAATTCCGGGACCCAGTACTTC
CASSLGANSGTQYF
>.|TRBV5-4|.|TRBJ1-2
TGTGCCAGCAGCTTGGGCACAGCTAACTATGGCTACACCTTC
CASSLGTANYGYTF
>.|TRBV9|.|TRBJ2-1
TGTGCCAGCAGCGTGAGTGGGAGCTCCTACAATGAGCAGTTCTTC
CASSVSGSSYNEQFF
>few|TRBV6-5|.|TRBJ1-2
TGTGCCAGCAGTTACCGTGGGGCAGGGAATGGCTACACCTTC
CASSYRGAGNGYTF
>.|TRBV28|.|TRBJ2-7
TGTGCCAGCAGAACCACCACCAGGCGGGCGTACTTC
CASRTTTRRAYF
>.|TRBV9|.|TRBJ2-3
TGTGCCAGCAGCGTTGACAGGCCAAGCGGCACAGATACGCAGTATTTT
CASSVDRPSGTDTQYF
>.|TRBV28|.|TRBJ2-7
TGTGCCGCCTGGGGGGGCGCAGCTTACGAGCAGTACTTC
CAAWGGAAYEQYF
>few|TRBV5-1|TRBD2|TRBJ2-1
TGCGCCAGCAGGGTTGGACTAGCGGAGCCCTATGAGCAGTTCTTC
CASRVGLAEPYEQFF
>.|TRBV19|TRBD1|TRBJ1-2
TGTGCCAGTAGACCAGCCGGTACAGGGGGCTTCTATGGCTACACCTTC
CASRPAGTGGFYGYTF
>few|TRBV14|TRBD2|TRBJ2-3
TGTGCCAGCAGCCATTATGGGACTAGCGGTACAGATACGCAGTATTTT
CASSHYGTSGTDTQYF
>.|TRBV9|.|TRBJ2-2
TGTGCCAGCAGCATCGGGGGTGGCGGGGAGCTGTTTTTT
CASSIGGGGELFF
>few|TRBV9|.|TRBJ2-2
TGTGCCAGTAGGGAGCCCGGCGGGGAGCTGTTTTTT
CASREPGGELFF
>.|TRBV2|.|TRBJ2-2
TGTGCCACCGAGGCGGAACTCACCGGGGAGCTGTTTTTT
CATEAELTGELFF
>.|TRBV27|TRBD1|TRBJ1-5
TGTGCCAGCAGTTCATCAGGGGGCCGGGGAAGCAATCAGCCCCAGCATTTT
CASSSSGGRGSNQPQHF
>.|TRBV30|.|TRBJ1-2
TGTGCCTGGAGCCGCGGACAGCCTGAAGTCTATGGCTACACCTTC
CAWSRGQPEVYGYTF
>few|TRBV29-1|TRBD2|TRBJ2-7
TGCAGCGTTGGTACTAGCGGGCAACTTTACGAGCAGTACTTC
CSVGTSGQLYEQYF
>.|TRBV28|TRBD1|TRBJ2-2
TGTGCCAGCCTTACCCCGGACAGGGCGAACACCGGGGAGCTGTTTTTT
CASLTPDRANTGELFF
>.|TRBV19|TRBD1|TRBJ1-5
TGTGCCAGTACCGCCGGGACAGGCAATCAGCCCCAGCATTTT
CASTAGTGNQPQHF
>.|TRBV5-1|TRBD2|TRBJ2-7
TGCGCCAGCAGCTTGGGCGGGACTAGATACGAGCAGTACTTC
CASSLGGTRYEQYF